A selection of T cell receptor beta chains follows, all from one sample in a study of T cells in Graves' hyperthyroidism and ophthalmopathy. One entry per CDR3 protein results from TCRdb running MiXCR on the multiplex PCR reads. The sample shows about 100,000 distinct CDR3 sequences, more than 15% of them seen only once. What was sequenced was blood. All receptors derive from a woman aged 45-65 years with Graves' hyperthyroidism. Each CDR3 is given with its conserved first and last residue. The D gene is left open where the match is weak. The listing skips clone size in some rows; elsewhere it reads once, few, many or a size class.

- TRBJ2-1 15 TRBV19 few CASTPWAGLYNEQFF TGTGCCAGTACCCCGTGGGCGGGCCTATACAATGAGCAGTTCTTC
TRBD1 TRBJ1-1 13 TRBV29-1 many CSVGGTGDTEAFF TGCAGCGTTGGTGGAACAGGGGACACTGAAGCTTTCTTT
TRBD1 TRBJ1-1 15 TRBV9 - CASSSRDRAATEAFF TGTGCCAGCAGCAGCCGGGACAGGGCGGCCACTGAAGCTTTCTTT
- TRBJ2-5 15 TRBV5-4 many CASSTDKGAWETQYF TGTGCCAGCAGCACTGATAAAGGGGCCTGGGAGACCCAGTACTTC
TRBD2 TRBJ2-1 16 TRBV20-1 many CSAGGLAVSSYNEQFF TGCAGTGCGGGAGGACTAGCGGTTAGCTCCTACAATGAGCAGTTCTTC
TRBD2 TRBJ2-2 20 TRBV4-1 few CASSPAAGQRVAGETGELFF TGCGCCAGCAGCCCCGCCGCGGGCCAGCGGGTGGCGGGAGAAACCGGGGAGCTGTTTTTT
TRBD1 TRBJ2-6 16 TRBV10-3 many CAISEWGTGGANVLTF TGTGCCATCAGTGAGTGGGGGACAGGAGGGGCCAACGTCCTGACTTTC
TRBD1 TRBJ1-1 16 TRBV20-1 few CSASGLVGRGNGGAFF TGCAGTGCTAGCGGGTTGGTCGGCAGGGGGAATGGTGGAGCTTTCTTT
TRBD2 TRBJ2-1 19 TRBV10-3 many CAISDDRGRTSGAYNEQFF TGTGCCATCAGTGACGACAGGGGCCGGACTAGCGGAGCCTACAATGAGCAGTTCTTC
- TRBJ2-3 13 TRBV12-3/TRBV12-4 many CASRKTSTDTQYF TGTGCCAGCAGGAAGACCAGCACAGATACGCAGTATTTT
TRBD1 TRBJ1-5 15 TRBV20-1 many CSARDPGQGYQPQHF TGCAGTGCTAGAGATCCCGGACAGGGTTATCAGCCCCAGCATTTT
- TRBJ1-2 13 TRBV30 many CAWISGGVGGYTF TGTGCCTGGATTTCTGGGGGCGTCGGAGGCTACACCTTC
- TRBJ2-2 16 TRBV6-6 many CASSYVAGTNTGELFF TGTGCCAGCAGTTATGTGGCGGGCACGAACACCGGGGAGCTGTTTTTT
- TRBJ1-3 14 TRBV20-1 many CSAEPDTAGNTIYF TGCAGTGCCGAACCGGACACAGCTGGAAACACCATATATTTT
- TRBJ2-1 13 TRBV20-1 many CSARPRSWHEQFF TGCAGTGCTAGACCCAGGAGCTGGCATGAGCAGTTCTTC
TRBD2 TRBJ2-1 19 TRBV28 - CASRLTGLAGESSYNEQFF TGTGCCAGCAGACTTACGGGACTAGCGGGGGAGAGCTCCTACAATGAGCAGTTCTTC
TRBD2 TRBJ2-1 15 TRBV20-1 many CSAIDSSGGNNEQFF TGCAGTGCCATCGACTCCAGCGGGGGAAACAATGAGCAGTTCTTC
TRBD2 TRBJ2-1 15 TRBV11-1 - CASSSTGTSGSSLFF TGTGCCAGCAGCAGTACCGGGACTAGCGGGAGTTCGTTGTTCTTC
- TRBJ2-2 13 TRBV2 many CASSTGGTGELFF TGTGCCAGCAGTACGGGTGGGACCGGGGAGCTGTTTTTT
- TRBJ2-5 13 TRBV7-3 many CASSRGGSETQYF TGTGCCAGCAGCCGCGGGGGCAGTGAGACCCAGTACTTC
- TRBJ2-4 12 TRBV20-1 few CSATTGTNIQYF TGCAGTGCTACGACCGGGACGAACATTCAGTACTTC
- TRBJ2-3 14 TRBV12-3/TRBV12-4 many CASSSRARTDTQYF TGTGCCAGCAGTTCCCGGGCCCGCACAGATACGCAGTATTTT
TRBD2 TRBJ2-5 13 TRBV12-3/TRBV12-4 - CASRATSARTQYF TGTGCCAGCAGGGCTACTAGCGCGAGGACCCAGTACTTC
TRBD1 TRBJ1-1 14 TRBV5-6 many CASSWDRGRTEAFF TGTGCCAGCAGCTGGGACAGGGGGCGTACTGAAGCTTTCTTT
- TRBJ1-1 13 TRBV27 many CASSFMVNTEAFF TGTGCCAGCAGTTTTATGGTGAACACTGAAGCTTTCTTT
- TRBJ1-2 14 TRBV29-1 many CSVATDGSNYGYTF TGCAGCGTGGCCACGGACGGATCTAACTATGGCTACACCTTC
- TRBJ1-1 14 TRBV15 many CATSRQGKSTEAFF TGTGCCACCAGCAGACAGGGAAAATCCACTGAAGCTTTCTTT